Listed here is a single TCR beta chain. Its specificity is unknown. The sample belongs to a study of neoadjuvant nivolumab and ipilimumab in lung cancer. The study, taken as a whole, reports: Higher pretherapy blood TCR richness went with higher resected-tumor richness. Only two of four nivolumab-treated tumors gained richness and clonality by surgery.

Only in-frame clones appear in the TCRdb table, and some are missing; sequencing was by immunoSEQ multiplex PCR. Of fewer than 4,500 clones listed, 81% are singletons. V was clipped by 4 bases and J by 4 bases; unmatched bases: 6. The CDR3 is 15 amino acids. Germline V gene sequence: CDR1 MNHNS, CDR2 SASEGT. The sample in question was normal lung tissue adjacent to the tumor, obtained after neoadjuvant nivolumab, alone or with ipilimumab, at or shortly before surgery. This sequence joins TRBV6-1 and TRBJ2-7; 11 positions match TRBD2. The sequence came from an adult with non-small cell lung cancer. Some clones in this sample may be carry-over from other donors' samples. The CDR3 region is CASSGGLAVPYEQYF. The CDR3 coding sequence is TGTGCCAGCAGTGGGGGACTAGCGGTGCCGTACGAGCAGTACTTC.